The rows below give T cell receptor beta chains drawn from one sample of a study of blood T cell repertoires in COVID-19. Sequenced by immunoSEQ multiplex PCR; TCRdb stores in-frame clones only, minus some. The sample has some 50,000 clones; roughly 79% are singletons. The sample was peripheral blood. These receptor sequences come from a human donor in a cohort sampled during active COVID-19. The CDR3 runs from the conserved cysteine through the conserved F or W.

j_call v_call cdr3_length cdr3_aa
TRBJ2-2 TRBV10-2 14 CASSGALNTGELFF
TRBJ2-5 TRBV11-2 15 CASRSSSGGAETQYF
TRBJ1-6 TRBV4-1 16 CASSRFLSSYNSPLHF
TRBJ1-2 TRBV7-2 13 CASSSGQNYGYTF
TRBJ1-4 TRBV6-5 13 CAGCSGNNEKLFF
TRBJ2-5 TRBV19 14 CASSIPAYQETQYF
TRBJ2-1 TRBV25-1 14 CASSLQGSYNEQFF
TRBJ1-4 TRBV4-3 15 CASSQDSSSNEKLFF
TRBJ1-1 TRBV9 14 CASSVGPQGGEAFF
TRBJ2-7 TRBV18 16 CASSQLGLAGAYEQYF
TRBJ1-4 TRBV23-1 14 CASVRREGWEKLFF
TRBJ2-4 TRBV6-5 14 CASSPLAAKNIQYF
TRBJ2-3 TRBV9 16 CASSAGGTSRSDTQYF
TRBJ1-1 TRBV5-6 13 CASSVTGKTEAFF
TRBJ2-1 TRBV6-6 16 CASISQAGGPYNEQFF
TRBJ1-1 TRBV5-1 12 CASSSQGTEAFF
TRBJ2-7 TRBV5-1 18 CASSKNTPAGAKAYEQYF
TRBJ2-3 TRBV5-8 18 CASSLGVPGVHFGDTQYF
TRBJ2-1 TRBV11-2 15 CASSLVRGTWDEQFF
TRBJ2-1 TRBV25-1 14 CASSDPTGGDEQFF